These T cell receptor beta chains were read from a single sample in a study of T-cell memory formation after mild COVID-19. TCRdb called the 5' RACE reads again in MiXCR, with one record for every CDR3 protein. The table includes around 300,000 distinct CDR3 sequences, 15% to 20% detected once. The specimen was PBMCs or a T cell subset sorted from them (not recorded which). The source of these receptors is a man aged 18 to 30 who had mild COVID-19 (a few samples of this study predate the infection). Cell type and time point are not known. Each CDR3 is given with its conserved first and last residue. The D gene is left open where the match is weak. Size values are once, few and many counts, or a class for expanded clones, and some rows have none.

d_gene: TRBD1
v_gene: TRBV15
j_gene: TRBJ1-3
abundance: -
CDR3aa: CAIRTGRNTIYF
CDR3nt: TGTGCCATCCGGACAGGCCGAAACACCATATATTTT

d_gene: -
v_gene: TRBV4-1
j_gene: TRBJ1-1
abundance: few
CDR3aa: CASTAFTKAEAFF
CDR3nt: TGCGCCAGCACAGCATTTACAAAGGCTGAAGCTTTCTTT

d_gene: -
v_gene: TRBV10-3
j_gene: TRBJ1-1
abundance: few
CDR3aa: CAISESTAGGNTEAFF
CDR3nt: TGTGCCATCAGTGAGTCGACGGCAGGCGGCAACACTGAAGCTTTCTTT

d_gene: -
v_gene: TRBV28
j_gene: TRBJ2-2
abundance: few
CDR3aa: CASAGGGTGTGELFF
CDR3nt: TGTGCCAGCGCGGGCGGGGGCACGGGAACCGGGGAGCTGTTTTTT

d_gene: -
v_gene: TRBV3-1
j_gene: TRBJ1-2
abundance: few
CDR3aa: CASSQVDHGYTF
CDR3nt: TGTGCCAGCAGCCAAGTAGACCATGGCTACACCTTC

d_gene: -
v_gene: TRBV7-3
j_gene: TRBJ2-2
abundance: few
CDR3aa: CASSFVRASLNTGELFF
CDR3nt: TGTGCCAGCAGCTTCGTACGGGCGAGTTTGAACACCGGGGAGCTGTTTTTT

d_gene: -
v_gene: TRBV20-1
j_gene: TRBJ1-1
abundance: -
CDR3aa: CSARELNRVNTEAFF
CDR3nt: TGCAGTGCTAGAGAGCTAAACAGGGTGAACACTGAAGCTTTCTTT

d_gene: -
v_gene: TRBV5-5
j_gene: TRBJ2-7
abundance: few
CDR3aa: CASSPSKVDKSYEQYF
CDR3nt: TGTGCCAGCAGCCCATCTAAGGTGGATAAGTCCTACGAGCAGTACTTC

d_gene: -
v_gene: TRBV6-2/TRBV6-3
j_gene: TRBJ2-1
abundance: -
CDR3aa: CASRPGPPHEQFF
CDR3nt: TGTGCCAGCCGGCCGGGGCCCCCCCATGAGCAGTTCTTC

d_gene: TRBD2
v_gene: TRBV4-1
j_gene: TRBJ2-6
abundance: few
CDR3aa: CASSQDPGGTPLSGANVLTF
CDR3nt: TGCGCCAGCAGCCAAGATCCCGGGGGGACCCCTCTCTCTGGGGCCAACGTCCTGACTTTC

d_gene: TRBD1
v_gene: TRBV11-2
j_gene: TRBJ1-6
abundance: many
CDR3aa: CASGTGVASPLHF
CDR3nt: TGTGCCAGCGGGACAGGGGTTGCCTCACCCCTCCACTTT

d_gene: -
v_gene: TRBV7-2
j_gene: TRBJ2-5
abundance: -
CDR3aa: CASGTFRETQYF
CDR3nt: TGTGCCAGTGGGACTTTCCGGGAGACCCAGTACTTC

d_gene: TRBD1
v_gene: TRBV7-2
j_gene: TRBJ1-1
abundance: -
CDR3aa: CASSPQDRVSTEAFF
CDR3nt: TGTGCCAGCAGCCCACAGGACAGGGTCAGCACTGAAGCTTTCTTT

d_gene: -
v_gene: TRBV24-1
j_gene: TRBJ2-5
abundance: many
CDR3aa: CATSERRDQETQYF
CDR3nt: TGTGCCACCAGTGAAAGAAGAGACCAAGAGACCCAGTACTTC

d_gene: -
v_gene: TRBV7-6
j_gene: TRBJ1-1
abundance: -
CDR3aa: CASSSRGGEAFF
CDR3nt: TGTGCCAGCAGCTCGCGGGGGGGGGAGGCTTTCTTT

d_gene: TRBD1
v_gene: TRBV20-1
j_gene: TRBJ1-2
abundance: few
CDR3aa: CSAGTGEDGYTF
CDR3nt: TGCAGTGCTGGGACAGGGGAGGATGGCTACACCTTC